The entry below gives a single T cell receptor (beta chain) sequence along with its context. As yet, its antigen is unknown. The germline V gene has CDR1 GTSNPN and CDR2 SVGIG (reference sequence). The CDR3 runs to 13 residues. V was pared by 0 bases and J by 0 bases, with 4 bases between. The data stem from a study of CD8+CD57+ T cells in acquired aplastic anemia. Study-wide results and caveats: Between patients and controls, 25 to 30 CD8+ CDR3 sequences were found in common.

Genomic DNA, the template, was used for profiling of the TCR beta VDJ and CDR3. TCRdb redid the calling of the reads with MiXCR, one entry per CDR3 protein. The table includes 75,000 to 90,000 distinct CDR3 sequences, around 42% detected once. This chain joins TRBV30 and TRBJ2-3; D gene unclear. Sequences were obtained from sorted CD4+, CD8+, or CD8+CD57+ T cells (not recorded which) from PBMCs. This receptor was taken from a human donor in good health, serving as a control. Here the CDR3 reads CAWSVPSTDTQYF. The CDR3 DNA sequence: TGTGCCTGGAGTGTACCGAGCACAGATACGCAGTATTTT.